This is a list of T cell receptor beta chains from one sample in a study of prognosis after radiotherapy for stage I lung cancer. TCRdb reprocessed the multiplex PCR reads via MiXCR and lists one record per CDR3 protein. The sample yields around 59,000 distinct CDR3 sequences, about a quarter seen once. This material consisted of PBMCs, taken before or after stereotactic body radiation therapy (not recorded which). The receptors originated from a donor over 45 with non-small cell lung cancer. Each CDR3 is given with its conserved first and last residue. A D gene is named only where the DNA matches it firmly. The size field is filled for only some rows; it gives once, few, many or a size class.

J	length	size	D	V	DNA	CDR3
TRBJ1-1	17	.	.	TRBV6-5	TGTGCCAGAAGTTACCCTAGACTGGACAGCATGAACACTGGAGCTTTCTTT	CARSYPRLDSMNTGAFF
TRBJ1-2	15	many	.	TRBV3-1	TGTGCCAGCAGCCAAGAAACAGGGAAGGGCTATGGCTACACCTTC	CASSQETGKGYGYTF
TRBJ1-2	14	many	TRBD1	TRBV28	TGTGCCAGCAGCTTATCCACAGGGGGAGATGGCTACACCTTC	CASSLSTGGDGYTF
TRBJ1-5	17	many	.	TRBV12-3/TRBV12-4	TGTGCCAGCAGCCCCCGGGGAGGCGATTATAGCAATCAGCCCCAGCATTTT	CASSPRGGDYSNQPQHF
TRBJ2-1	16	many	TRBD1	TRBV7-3	TGTGCCAGCAGCTTAAAGGGAGGGACAGGGGGCCTTGAGCAGTTCTTC	CASSLKGGTGGLEQFF
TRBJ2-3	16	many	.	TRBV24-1	TGTGCCACCAGTGCTCATCCGGGACGGGGCACAGATACGCAGTATTTT	CATSAHPGRGTDTQYF
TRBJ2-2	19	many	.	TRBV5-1	TGCGCCAGCAGCTTGGGATCAGGGTCGTCACCGACGAACACCGGGGAGCTGTTTTTT	CASSLGSGSSPTNTGELFF
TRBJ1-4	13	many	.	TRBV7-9	TGTGCCTCGGCAGAAGGAGTCGGTGAAAAACTGTTTTTT	CASAEGVGEKLFF
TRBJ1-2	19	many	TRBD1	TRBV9	TGTGCCAGCAGCGTATTACCCACAGGGACAGGGAGTTCAGGATATGGCTACACCTTC	CASSVLPTGTGSSGYGYTF
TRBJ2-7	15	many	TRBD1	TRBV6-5	TGTGCCAGCAGTTATCGGCGGACAGGGAGCTACGAGCAGTACTTC	CASSYRRTGSYEQYF
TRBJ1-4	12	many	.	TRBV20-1	TGCAGTGCCACCGAGGGCGACGAAAAACTGTTTTTT	CSATEGDEKLFF
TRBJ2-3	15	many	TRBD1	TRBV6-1	TGTGCCAGCACCGATGACAGGGGGTTTCCAGATACGCAGTATTTT	CASTDDRGFPDTQYF
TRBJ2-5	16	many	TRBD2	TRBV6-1	TGTGCCAGCCTCAAAAGGGCCGGGGGGGGAGGGGAGACCCAGTACTTC	CASLKRAGGGGETQYF
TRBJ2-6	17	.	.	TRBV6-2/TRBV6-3	TGTGCCAGCTCGACGGCAAGGGGTTTCTCTGGGGACAACGTCCTGACTTTC	CASSTARGFSGDNVLTF
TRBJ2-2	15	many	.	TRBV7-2	TGTGCCAGCAGCTTAGCCAACCCCGGGACCGGGGAGCTGTTTTTT	CASSLANPGTGELFF
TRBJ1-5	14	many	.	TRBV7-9	TGTGCCAGCAGCTTACAGGGAGACAATCAGCCCCAGCATTTT	CASSLQGDNQPQHF
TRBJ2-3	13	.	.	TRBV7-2	TGTGCCAGCAGCTTAAGCCGACTAGGAACGCAGTGTTTT	CASSLSRLGTQCF
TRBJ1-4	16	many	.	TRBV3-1	TGTGCCAGCAGCCCGAGTTTTGGGGCCGCTAATGAAAAACTGTTTTTT	CASSPSFGAANEKLFF
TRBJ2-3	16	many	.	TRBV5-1	TGCGCCAGCAGCAATCGGGAGGGGGCCGGAACAGATACGCAGTATTTT	CASSNREGAGTDTQYF
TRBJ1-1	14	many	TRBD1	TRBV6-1	TGTGCCAGCAGGGGACAGGGGATCAACACTGAAGCTTTCTTT	CASRGQGINTEAFF
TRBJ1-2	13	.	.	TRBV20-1	TGCAGTTCTAGTGACGGGGGGCCCTATGGCCACACCTTC	CSSSDGGPYGHTF
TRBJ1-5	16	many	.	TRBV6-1	TGTGCCAGCAGTGAATTCGGCGGTGTGCTAGCTCAGCCCCAGCATTTT	CASSEFGGVLAQPQHF
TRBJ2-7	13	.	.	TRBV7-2	TGTAACAGCAGCCTGACCACAGGGACCGAGCAGTACTTC	CNSSLTTGTEQYF
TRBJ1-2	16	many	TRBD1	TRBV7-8	TGTGCCAGCAGCCTCGGTGGGACAGGAGATTTCTATGGCTACACCTTC	CASSLGGTGDFYGYTF
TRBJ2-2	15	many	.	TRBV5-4	TGTGCCAGCAGCTTGGACAGGGCGAACACCGGGGAGCTGTTTTTT	CASSLDRANTGELFF
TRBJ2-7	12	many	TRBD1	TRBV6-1	TGTGCCAGCCGTGACAGGGGTAACGAGCAGTACTTC	CASRDRGNEQYF
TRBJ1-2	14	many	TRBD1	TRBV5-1	TGCGCCAGCAGCCCTCCGGGACAGATCTATGGCTACACCTTC	CASSPPGQIYGYTF
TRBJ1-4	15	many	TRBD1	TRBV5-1	TGCGCCAGCAGCTTGGATCCGGGACAGAATGAAAAACTGTTTTTT	CASSLDPGQNEKLFF
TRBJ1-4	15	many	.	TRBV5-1	TGCGCCAGCAGCTCCACCGGGCCACCCCAGGAAAAACTGTTTTTT	CASSSTGPPQEKLFF
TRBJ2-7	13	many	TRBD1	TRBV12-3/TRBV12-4	TGTGCCAGCAGTTGGGGACAGGGCTTCGAGCAGTACTTC	CASSWGQGFEQYF
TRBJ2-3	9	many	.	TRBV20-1	TGCAGTGTAACAGATACGCAGTATTTT	CSVTDTQYF
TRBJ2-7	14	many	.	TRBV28	TGTGCCAGCAGTTTACCTCGCGGAATCGGCGAGCAGTACTTC	CASSLPRGIGEQYF
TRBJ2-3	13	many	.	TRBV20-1	TGCAGTGCTAGAGCGGGGGCAGGCCGGGTTGGGTATTTT	CSARAGAGRVGYF
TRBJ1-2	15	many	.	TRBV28	TGTGCCAGCACTACAGAGACAGCTGATAACTATGGCTACACCTTC	CASTTETADNYGYTF
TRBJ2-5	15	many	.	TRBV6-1	TGTGCCAGCACCTCACCGGGGACGGCCCGGGGGACCCAGTACTTC	CASTSPGTARGTQYF
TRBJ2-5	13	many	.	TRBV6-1	TGTGCCAGCAGATCCAGCTCCGAGGAGACCCAGTACTTC	CASRSSSEETQYF
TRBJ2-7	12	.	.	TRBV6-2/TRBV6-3	TGTGCCAGCAGTGAAGGGCTTTACGAGCAGTACTTC	CASSEGLYEQYF
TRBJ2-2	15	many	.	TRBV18	TGTGCCAGCTCACCACCAACAGGTGGCACCGGGGAGCTGTTTTTT	CASSPPTGGTGELFF
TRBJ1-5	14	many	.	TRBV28	TGTGCCAGCAGTTTTGAAGGGTGGAATCAGCCCCAGCATTTT	CASSFEGWNQPQHF
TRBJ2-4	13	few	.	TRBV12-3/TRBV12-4	TGTGCCAGCAGACTCTCACCAGGGTCCATTCAGTACTTC	CASRLSPGSIQYF
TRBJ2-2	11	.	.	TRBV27	TGTTCCAGCGCGGAGACCGGGGACCTGTTTTTT	CSSAETGDLFF
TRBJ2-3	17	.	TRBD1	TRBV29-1	TGCAGCGTTGTGGGGGGGGCGGACAGGGGGGGCACAGATACGCAGTATTTT	CSVVGGADRGGTDTQYF
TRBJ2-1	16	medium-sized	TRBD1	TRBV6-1	TGTGCCAGCAGTCAAAGCCCCGGGACAGGGCACAATGAGCAGTTCTTC	CASSQSPGTGHNEQFF
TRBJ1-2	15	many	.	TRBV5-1	TGCGCCAGCAGCTTGAGTTCAGGATCTAACTATGGCTACACCTTC	CASSLSSGSNYGYTF
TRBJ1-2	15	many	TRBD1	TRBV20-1	TGCAGTGCTAGGCCCGCCGACAGGGTAGGAGATGGCTACACCTTC	CSARPADRVGDGYTF
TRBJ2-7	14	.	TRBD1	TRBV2	TGTGCCAGCAGTAGGGGGCAGCGAGACTACGGGCAGTACTTC	CASSRGQRDYGQYF
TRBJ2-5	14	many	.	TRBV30	TGTGCCTGGAGTGTAATTGGGGGGCATGAGACCCAGTACTTC	CAWSVIGGHETQYF